The entry below describes one T cell receptor (beta chain). The antigen is unknown. This sample was included in a study of T cell responses to AZD1222 COVID-19 vaccine. Study details: Pooled together were second doses at about 4 or about 12 weeks. Study-wide findings and caveats: When two AZD1222 doses had been given, Spike-specific TCR breadth and depth rose.

The method was immunoSEQ multiplex PCR; TCRdb's version includes in-frame clones alone and lacks a portion of them. This repertoire shows around 100,000 clones, around 91% found once; its top ten account for 45% to 50%. Germline V gene lookup returns CDR1 WNHNN and CDR2 SYGVQD (reference sequence). The CDR3 is 15 amino acids. Trimming shortened V by 1 base and J by 12 bases, and 19 bases separated the two germline ends. This receptor was taken from an adult in good health. Sequences were derived from peripheral blood, sampled on day 0 of AZD1222 vaccination. The chain couples TRBV10-1 to TRBJ2-1; a possible D gene is TRBD2 (7 bases). The CDR3 reads CASSELGLGEGGQFF. In nucleotides, the CDR3 is TGCGCCAGCAGTGAGTTAGGACTAGGGGAGGGGGGGCAGTTCTTC.